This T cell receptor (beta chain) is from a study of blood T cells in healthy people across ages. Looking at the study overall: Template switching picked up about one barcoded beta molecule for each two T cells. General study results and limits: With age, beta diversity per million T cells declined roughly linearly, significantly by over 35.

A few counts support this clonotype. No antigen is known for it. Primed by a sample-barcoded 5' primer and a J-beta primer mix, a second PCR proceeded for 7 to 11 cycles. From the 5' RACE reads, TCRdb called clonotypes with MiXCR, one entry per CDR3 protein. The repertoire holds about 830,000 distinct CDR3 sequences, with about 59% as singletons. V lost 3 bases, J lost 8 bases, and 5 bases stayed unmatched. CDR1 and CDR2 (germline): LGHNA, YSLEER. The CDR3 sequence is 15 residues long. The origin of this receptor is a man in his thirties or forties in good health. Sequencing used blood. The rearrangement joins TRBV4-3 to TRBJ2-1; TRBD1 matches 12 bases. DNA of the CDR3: TGCGCCAGCAGCCAGGGGACAGGGGGCTGGGATGAGCAGTTCTTC. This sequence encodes CASSQGTGGWDEQFF.